This T cell receptor (beta chain) came from a study of cytomegalovirus exposure and HLA in healthy donors. Study-wide context: Genotyping of more than 300 donors showed that around 85% belonged to the Caucasian-associated ancestry cluster.

V was cut by 4 bases and J by 3 bases, with 13 bases left in between. Per the germline V gene, CDR1 is SGDLS and CDR2 is YYNGEE. CDR3 length: 15 residues. With 60 Vbeta and 13 Jbeta primers, the PCR was carried out. Produced via immunoSEQ multiplex PCR; TCRdb's table is partial and in-frame only. The sample yields about 94,000 clones, approximately 66% seen once. Sequenced sample: PBMCs. The chain carries TRBV9 and TRBJ2-2; tentatively, D is TRBD2 (5 bases). This clonotype was sampled from a man between 25 and 39 years old in good health and CMV-seronegative. The CDR3 DNA follows: TGTGCCAGCAGCCTTCTAGCTCATTACACCGGGGAGCTGTTTTTT. Its protein is CASSLLAHYTGELFF.